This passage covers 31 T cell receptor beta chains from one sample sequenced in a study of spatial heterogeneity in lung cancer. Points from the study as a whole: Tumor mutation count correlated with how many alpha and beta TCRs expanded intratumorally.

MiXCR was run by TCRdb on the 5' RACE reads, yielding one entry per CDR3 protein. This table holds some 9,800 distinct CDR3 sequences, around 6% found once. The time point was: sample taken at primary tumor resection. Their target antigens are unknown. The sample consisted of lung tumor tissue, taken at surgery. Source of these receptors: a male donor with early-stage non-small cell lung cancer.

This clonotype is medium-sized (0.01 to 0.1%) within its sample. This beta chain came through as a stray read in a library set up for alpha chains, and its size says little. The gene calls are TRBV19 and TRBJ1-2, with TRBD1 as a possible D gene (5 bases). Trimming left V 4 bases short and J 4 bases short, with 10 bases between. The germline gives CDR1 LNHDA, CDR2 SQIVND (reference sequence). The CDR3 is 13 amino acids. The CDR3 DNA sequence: TGTGCCAGTAGTACCCGACAGAGCTATGGCTACACCTTC. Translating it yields CASSTRQSYGYTF.

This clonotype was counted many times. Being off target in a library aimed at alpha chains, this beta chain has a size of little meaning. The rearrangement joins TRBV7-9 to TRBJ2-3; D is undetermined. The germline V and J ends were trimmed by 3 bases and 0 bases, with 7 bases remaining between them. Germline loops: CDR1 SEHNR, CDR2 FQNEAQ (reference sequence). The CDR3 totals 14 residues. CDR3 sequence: CASSLWVSTDTQYF. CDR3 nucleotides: TGTGCCAGCAGCTTGTGGGTCAGCACAGATACGCAGTATTTT.

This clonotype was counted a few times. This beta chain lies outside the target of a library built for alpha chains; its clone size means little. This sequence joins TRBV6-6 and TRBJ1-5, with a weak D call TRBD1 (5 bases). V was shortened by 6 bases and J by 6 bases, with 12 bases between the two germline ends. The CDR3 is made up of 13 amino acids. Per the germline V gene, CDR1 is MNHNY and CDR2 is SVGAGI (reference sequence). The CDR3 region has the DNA TGTGCCAGCAGCTTGGGGGTCGGTCAGCCCCAGCATTTT. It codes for CASSLGVGQPQHF.

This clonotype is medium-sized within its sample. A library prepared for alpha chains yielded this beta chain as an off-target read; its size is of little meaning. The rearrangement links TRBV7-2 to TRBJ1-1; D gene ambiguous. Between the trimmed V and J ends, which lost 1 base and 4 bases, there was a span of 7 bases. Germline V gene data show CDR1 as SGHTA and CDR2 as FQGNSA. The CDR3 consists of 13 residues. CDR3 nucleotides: TGTGCCAGCAGCTTAGACAGAGCCACTGAAGCTTTCTTT. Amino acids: CASSLDRATEAFF.

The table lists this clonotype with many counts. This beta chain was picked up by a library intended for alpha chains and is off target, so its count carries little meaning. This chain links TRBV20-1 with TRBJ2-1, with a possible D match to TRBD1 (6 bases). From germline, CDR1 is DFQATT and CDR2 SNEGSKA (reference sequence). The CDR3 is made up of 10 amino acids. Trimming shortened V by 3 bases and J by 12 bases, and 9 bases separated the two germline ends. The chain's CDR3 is CSARDRRQFF. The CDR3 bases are TGCAGTGCTAGGGACAGACGGCAGTTCTTC.

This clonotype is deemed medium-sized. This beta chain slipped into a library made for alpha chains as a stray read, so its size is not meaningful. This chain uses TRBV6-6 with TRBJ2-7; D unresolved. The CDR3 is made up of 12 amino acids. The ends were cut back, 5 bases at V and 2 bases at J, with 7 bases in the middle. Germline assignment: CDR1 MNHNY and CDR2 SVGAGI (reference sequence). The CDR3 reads CASSATPYEQYF. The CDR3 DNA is TGTGCCAGCAGTGCTACCCCCTACGAGCAGTACTTC.

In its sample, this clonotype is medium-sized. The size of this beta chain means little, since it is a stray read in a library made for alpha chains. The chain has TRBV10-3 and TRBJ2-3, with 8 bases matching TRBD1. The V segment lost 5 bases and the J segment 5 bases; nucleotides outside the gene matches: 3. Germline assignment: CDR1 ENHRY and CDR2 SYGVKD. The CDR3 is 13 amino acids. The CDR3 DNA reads TGTGCCATCAGTCCCAGGGGGCTAGATACGCAGTATTTT. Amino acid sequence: CAISPRGLDTQYF.

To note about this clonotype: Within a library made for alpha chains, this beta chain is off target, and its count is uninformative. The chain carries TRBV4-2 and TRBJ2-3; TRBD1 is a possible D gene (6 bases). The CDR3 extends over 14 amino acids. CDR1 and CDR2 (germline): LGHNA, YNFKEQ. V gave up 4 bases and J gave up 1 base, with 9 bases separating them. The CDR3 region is CASSPEGGTDTQYF. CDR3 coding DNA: TGTGCCAGCAGCCCCGAGGGGGGCACAGATACGCAGTATTTT.

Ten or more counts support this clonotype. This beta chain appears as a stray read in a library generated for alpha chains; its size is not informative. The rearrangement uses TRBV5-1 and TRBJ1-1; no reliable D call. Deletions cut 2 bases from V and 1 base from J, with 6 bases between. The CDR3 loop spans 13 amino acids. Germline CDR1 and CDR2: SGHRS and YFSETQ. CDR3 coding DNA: TGCGCCAGCAGCTTCGTCAAGAACACTGAAGCTTTCTTT. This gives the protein CASSFVKNTEAFF.

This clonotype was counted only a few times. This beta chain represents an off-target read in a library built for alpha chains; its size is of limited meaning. The CDR3 spells CASSQVRSAYQETQYF. The CDR3 DNA is TGTGCCAGCAGCCAAGTTAGAAGCGCCTACCAAGAGACCCAGTACTTC. The rearrangement joins TRBV14 to TRBJ2-5; D gene ambiguous. V was cut by 1 base and J by 0 bases, with 12 bases left in between. The CDR3 totals 16 residues. CDR1 is SGHDN, CDR2 FVKESK, per germline.

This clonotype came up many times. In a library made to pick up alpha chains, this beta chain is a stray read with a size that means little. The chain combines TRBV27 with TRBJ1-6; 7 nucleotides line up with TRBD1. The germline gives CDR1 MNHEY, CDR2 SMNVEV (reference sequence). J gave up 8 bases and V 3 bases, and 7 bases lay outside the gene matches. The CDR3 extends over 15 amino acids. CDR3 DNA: TGTGCCAGCAGTTTGGTAGGGACAGCCCATTCACCCCTCCACTTT. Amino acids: CASSLVGTAHSPLHF.

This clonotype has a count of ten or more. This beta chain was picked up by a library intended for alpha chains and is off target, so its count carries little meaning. CDR3 loop: CASSPGGYEQYF. The CDR3 coding sequence is TGCGCCAGCAGCCCGGGCGGATACGAGCAGTACTTC. This chain links TRBV5-1 with TRBJ2-7; D unclear. Germline V lookup: CDR1 SGHRS, CDR2 YFSETQ. V shed 4 bases and J shed 4 bases, with 9 bases lying between them. The CDR3 is 12 amino acids.

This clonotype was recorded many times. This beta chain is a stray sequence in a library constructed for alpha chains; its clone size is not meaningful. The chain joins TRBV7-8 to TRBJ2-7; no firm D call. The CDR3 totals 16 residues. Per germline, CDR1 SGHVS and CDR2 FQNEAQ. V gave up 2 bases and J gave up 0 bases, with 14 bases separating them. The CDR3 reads CASSLRSTKSSYEQYF. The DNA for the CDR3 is TGTGCCAGCAGCTTACGGTCAACGAAGAGCTCCTACGAGCAGTACTTC.

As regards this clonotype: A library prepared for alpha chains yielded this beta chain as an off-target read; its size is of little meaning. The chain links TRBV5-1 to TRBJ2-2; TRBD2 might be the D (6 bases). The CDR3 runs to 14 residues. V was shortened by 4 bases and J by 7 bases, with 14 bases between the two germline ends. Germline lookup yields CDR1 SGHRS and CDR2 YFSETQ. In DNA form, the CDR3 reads TGCGCCAGCAGCGCGGGAAGGCCGGGCGGGGAGCTGTTTTTT. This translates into CASSAGRPGGELFF.

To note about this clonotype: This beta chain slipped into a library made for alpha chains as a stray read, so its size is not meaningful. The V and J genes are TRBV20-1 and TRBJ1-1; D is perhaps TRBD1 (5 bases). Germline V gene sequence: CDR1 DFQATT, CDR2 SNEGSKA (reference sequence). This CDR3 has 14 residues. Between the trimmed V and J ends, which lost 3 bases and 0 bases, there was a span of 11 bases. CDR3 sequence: CSARTAFMNTEAFF. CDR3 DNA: TGCAGTGCTAGGACAGCCTTTATGAACACTGAAGCTTTCTTT.

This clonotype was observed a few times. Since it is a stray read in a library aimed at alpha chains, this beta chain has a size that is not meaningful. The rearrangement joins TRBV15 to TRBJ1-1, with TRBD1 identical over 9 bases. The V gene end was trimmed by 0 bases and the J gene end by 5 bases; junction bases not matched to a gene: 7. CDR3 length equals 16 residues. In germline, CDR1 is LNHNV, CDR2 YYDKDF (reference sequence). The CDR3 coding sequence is TGTGCCACCAGCAGAGATTACAGGGGGCTGGGAACTGAAGCTTTCTTT. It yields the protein CATSRDYRGLGTEAFF.

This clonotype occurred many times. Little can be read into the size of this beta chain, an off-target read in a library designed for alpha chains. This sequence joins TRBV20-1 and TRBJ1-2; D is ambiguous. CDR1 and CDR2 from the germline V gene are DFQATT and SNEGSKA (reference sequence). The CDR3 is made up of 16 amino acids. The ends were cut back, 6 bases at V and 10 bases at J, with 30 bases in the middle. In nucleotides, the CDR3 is TGCAGTGCCGTTACCCTTCCCCGTGGAGGGAAAAACGACTACACCTTC. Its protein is CSAVTLPRGGKNDYTF.

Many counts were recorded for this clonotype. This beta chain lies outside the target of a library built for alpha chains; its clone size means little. CDR3 coding DNA: TGTGCCAGCAGTTACCCTGGGAGGCCATACGAGCAGTACTTC. Protein sequence: CASSYPGRPYEQYF. V and J are TRBV6-5 and TRBJ2-7; maybe TRBD2 (6 bases). V gave up 2 bases and J gave up 4 bases, with 12 bases separating them. Germline CDR1 is MNHEY and CDR2 is SVGAGI. The CDR3 sequence is 14 residues long.

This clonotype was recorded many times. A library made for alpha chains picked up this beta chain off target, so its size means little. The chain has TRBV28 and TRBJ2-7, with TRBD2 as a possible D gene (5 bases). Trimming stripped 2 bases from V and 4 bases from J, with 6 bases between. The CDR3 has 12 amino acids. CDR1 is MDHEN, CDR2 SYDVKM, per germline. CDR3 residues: CASSLRGYEQYF. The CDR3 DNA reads TGTGCCAGCAGTTTACGAGGGTACGAGCAGTACTTC.

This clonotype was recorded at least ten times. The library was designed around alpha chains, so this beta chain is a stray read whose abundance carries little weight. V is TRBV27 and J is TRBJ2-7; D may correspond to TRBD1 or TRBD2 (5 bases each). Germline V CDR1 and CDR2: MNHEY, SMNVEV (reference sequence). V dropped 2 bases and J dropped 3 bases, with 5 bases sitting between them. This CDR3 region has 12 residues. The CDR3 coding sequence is TGTGCCAGCAGTTTAGGGGGCTACGAGCAGTACTTC. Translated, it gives CASSLGGYEQYF.

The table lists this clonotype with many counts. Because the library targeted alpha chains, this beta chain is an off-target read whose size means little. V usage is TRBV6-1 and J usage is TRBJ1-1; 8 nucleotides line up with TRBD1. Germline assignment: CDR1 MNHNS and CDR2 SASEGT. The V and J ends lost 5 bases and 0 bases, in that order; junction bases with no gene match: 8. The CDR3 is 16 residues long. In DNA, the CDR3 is TGTGCCAGCAGTCAAAGAGGGGGACAGGTGAACACTGAAGCTTTCTTT. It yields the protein CASSQRGGQVNTEAFF.

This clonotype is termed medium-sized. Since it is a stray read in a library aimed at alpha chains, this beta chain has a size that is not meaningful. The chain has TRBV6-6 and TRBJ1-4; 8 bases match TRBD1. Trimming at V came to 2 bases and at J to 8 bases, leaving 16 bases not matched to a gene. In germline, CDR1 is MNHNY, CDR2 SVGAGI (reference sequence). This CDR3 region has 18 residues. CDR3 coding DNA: TGTGCCAGCAGTTACCTTTACCTAGCGGGACAGGATTTAGAAAAACTGTTTTTT. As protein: CASSYLYLAGQDLEKLFF.

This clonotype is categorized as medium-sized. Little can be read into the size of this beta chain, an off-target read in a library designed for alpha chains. CDR3 in amino acids: CASSLESIQYF. For the CDR3, the DNA is TGTGCCAGCAGCTTAGAAAGCATTCAGTACTTC. The chain uses TRBV7-2 and TRBJ2-4; unclear D gene. There are 11 residues in the CDR3. The ends were cut back, 1 base at V and 9 bases at J, with 4 bases in the middle. Germline V gene sequence: CDR1 SGHTA, CDR2 FQGNSA.

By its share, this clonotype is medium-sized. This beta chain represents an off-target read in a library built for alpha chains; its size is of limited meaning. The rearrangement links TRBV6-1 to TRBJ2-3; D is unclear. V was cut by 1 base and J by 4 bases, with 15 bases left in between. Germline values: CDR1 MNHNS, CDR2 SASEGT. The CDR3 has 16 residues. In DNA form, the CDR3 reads TGTGCCAGCAGTGAAGGTCGGGCAGGTTTGGCAGATACGCAGTATTTT. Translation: CASSEGRAGLADTQYF.

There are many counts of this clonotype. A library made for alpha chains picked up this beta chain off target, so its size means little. CDR3 bases: TGCAGTGCTCACCACGGGGACGGCAATGAGCAGTTCTTC. Its translation is CSAHHGDGNEQFF. This chain links TRBV20-1 with TRBJ2-1; D may match TRBD1 or TRBD2 (5 bases each). V lost 5 bases and J lost 6, with 14 bases in between. CDR3 length equals 13 residues. CDR1 and CDR2 from the germline V gene are DFQATT and SNEGSKA (reference sequence).

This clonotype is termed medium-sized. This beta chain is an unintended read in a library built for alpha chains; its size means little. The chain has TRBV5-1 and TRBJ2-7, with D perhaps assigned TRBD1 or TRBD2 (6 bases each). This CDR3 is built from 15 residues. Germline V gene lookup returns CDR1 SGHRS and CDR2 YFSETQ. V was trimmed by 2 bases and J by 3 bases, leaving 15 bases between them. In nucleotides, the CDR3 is TGCGCCAGCAGCTTTGATGGCGGGACATTCTACGAGCAGTACTTC. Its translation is CASSFDGGTFYEQYF.

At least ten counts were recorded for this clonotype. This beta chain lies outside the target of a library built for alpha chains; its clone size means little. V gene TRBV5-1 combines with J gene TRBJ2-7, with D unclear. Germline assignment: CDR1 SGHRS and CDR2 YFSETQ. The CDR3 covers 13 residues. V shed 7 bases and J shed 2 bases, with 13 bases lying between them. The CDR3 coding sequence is TGCGCCAGCTCCTTGGGCGACACCTACGAGCAGTACTTC. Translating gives CASSLGDTYEQYF.

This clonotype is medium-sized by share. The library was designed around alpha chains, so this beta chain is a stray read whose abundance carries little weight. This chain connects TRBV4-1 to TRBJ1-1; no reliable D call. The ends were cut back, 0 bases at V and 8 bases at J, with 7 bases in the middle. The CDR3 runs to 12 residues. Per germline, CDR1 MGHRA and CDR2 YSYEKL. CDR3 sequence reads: CASSQDGREAFF. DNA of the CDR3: TGCGCCAGCAGCCAAGATGGCAGGGAAGCTTTCTTT.

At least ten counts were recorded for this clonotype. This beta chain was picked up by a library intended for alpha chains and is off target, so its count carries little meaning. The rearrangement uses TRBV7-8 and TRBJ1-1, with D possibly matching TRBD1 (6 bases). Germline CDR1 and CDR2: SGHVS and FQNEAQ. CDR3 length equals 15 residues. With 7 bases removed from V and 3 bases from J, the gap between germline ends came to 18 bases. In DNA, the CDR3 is TGTGCCAGCACCGTGGGACGGGACACTCACACTGAAGCTTTCTTT. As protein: CASTVGRDTHTEAFF. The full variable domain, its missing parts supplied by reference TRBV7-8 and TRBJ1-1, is GAGVSQSPRYKVAKRGQDVALRCDPISGHVSLFWYQQALGQGPEFLTYFQNEAQLDKSGLPSDRFFAERPEGSVSTLKIQRTQQEDSAVYLCASTVGRDTHTEAFFGQGTRLTVV.

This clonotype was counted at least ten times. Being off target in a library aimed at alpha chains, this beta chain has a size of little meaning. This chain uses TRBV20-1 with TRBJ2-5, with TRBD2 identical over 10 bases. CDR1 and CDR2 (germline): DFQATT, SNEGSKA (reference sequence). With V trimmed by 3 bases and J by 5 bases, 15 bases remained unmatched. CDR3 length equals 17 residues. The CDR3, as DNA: TGCAGTGCTAGGGGGGATGAGCTAGCGGGAGTAGGGGAGACCCAGTACTTC. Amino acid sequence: CSARGDELAGVGETQYF.

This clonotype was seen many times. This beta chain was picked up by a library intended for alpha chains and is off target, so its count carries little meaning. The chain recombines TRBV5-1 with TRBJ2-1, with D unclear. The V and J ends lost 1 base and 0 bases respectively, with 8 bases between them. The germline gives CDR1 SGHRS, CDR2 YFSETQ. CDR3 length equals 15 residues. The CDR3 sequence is CASSLTENSYNEQFF. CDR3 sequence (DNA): TGCGCCAGCAGCTTGACAGAGAACTCCTACAATGAGCAGTTCTTC.